This record looks at one TCR beta chain sequence and its context. This entry comes from a study of T cells expressing NK-cell markers. In the study overall: HCMV serostatus: seven of eight sequenced donors positive, one negative.

CDR1 and CDR2 (germline): ENHRY, SYGVKD. This CDR3 is built from 12 residues. From its re-call of the 5' RACE reads, TCRdb lists each CDR3 protein once, without DNA. The table lists a few hundred thousand distinct CDR3 sequences, with approximately 0.41% in the top ten. V gene TRBV10-3 combines with J gene TRBJ2-3; absent DNA, TCRdb's TRBD2 call cannot be checked. Sequenced sample: blood T cells: a sorted CD56 or NKG2C T cell subset, CD4+ or CD8+ T cells, or bulk PBMC T cells (not recorded which). This receptor was identified in a man younger than 35 in good health. The CDR3: CAISGGFETQYF.